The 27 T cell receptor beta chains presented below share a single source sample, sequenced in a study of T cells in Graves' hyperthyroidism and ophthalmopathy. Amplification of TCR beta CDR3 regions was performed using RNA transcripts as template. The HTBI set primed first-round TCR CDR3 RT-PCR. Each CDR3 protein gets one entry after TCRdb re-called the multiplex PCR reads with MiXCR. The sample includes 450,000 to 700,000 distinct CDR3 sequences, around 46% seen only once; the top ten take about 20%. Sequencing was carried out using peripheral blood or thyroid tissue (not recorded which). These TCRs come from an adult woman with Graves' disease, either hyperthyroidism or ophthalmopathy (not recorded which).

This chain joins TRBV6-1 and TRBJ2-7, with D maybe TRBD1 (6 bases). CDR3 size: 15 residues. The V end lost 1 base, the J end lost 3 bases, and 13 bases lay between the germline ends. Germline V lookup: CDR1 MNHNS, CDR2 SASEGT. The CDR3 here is CASSEVGALVYEQYF. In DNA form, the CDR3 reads TGTGCCAGCAGTGAAGTGGGGGCTCTGGTCTACGAGCAGTACTTC.

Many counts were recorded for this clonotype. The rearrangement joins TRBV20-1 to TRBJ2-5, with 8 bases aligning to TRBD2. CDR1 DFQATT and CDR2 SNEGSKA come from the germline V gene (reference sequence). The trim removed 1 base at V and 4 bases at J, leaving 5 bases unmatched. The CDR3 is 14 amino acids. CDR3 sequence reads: CSARVAGGGETQYF. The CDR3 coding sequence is TGCAGTGCTAGAGTCGCGGGAGGAGGAGAGACCCAGTACTTC.

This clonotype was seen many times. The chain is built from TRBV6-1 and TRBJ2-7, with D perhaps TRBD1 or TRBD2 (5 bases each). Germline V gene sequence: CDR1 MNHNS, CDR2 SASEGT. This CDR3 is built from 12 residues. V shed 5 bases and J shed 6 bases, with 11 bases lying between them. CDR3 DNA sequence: TGTGCCAGCAGTAGGGACGTTGGCGAGCAGTACTTC. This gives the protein CASSRDVGEQYF.

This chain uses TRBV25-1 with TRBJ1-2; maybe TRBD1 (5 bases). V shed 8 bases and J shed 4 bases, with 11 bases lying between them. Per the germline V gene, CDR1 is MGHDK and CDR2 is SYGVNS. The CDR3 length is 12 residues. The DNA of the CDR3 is TGTGCCAGCTTAGTTACAGGCTATGGCTACACCTTC. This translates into CASLVTGYGYTF.

In DNA form, the CDR3 reads TGTGCCAGCAGCCTTACTCGGGACGCGAATTCACCCCTCCACTTT. It codes for CASSLTRDANSPLHF. V gene TRBV7-2 combines with J gene TRBJ1-6, with D perhaps matching TRBD1 (5 bases). CDR3 length: 15 amino acids. Germline CDR1 and CDR2: SGHTA and FQGNSA. Deletions cut 5 bases from V and 7 bases from J, with 15 bases between.

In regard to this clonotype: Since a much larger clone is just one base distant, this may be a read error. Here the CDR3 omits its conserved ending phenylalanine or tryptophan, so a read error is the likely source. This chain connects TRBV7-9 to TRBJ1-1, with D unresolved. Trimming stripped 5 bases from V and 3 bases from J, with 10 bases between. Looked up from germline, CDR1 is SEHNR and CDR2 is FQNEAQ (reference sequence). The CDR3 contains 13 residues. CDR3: CASSPIRHTEAFL. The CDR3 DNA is TGTGCCAGCAGCCCAATCCGCCACACTGAAGCTTTCCTT.

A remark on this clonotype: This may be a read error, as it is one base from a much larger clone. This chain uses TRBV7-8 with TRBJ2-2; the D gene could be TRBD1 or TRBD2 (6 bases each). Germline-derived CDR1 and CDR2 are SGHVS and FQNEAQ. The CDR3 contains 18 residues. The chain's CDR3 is CVSSPYPGAGERTGELFF. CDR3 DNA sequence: TGTGTCAGCAGCCCCTACCCGGGGGCAGGGGAGAGGACCGGGGAGCTGTTTTTT.

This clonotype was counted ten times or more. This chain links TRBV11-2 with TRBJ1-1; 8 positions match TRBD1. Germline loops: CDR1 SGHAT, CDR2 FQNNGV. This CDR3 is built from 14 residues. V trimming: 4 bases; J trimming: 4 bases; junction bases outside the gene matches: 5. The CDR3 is CASSSGGASTEAFF. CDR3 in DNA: TGTGCCAGCAGCTCAGGGGGCGCGAGCACTGAAGCTTTCTTT.

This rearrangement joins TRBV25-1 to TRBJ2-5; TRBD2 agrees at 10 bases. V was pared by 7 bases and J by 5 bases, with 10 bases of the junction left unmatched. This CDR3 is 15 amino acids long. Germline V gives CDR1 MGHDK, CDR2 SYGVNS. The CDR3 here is CASTSQREGRETQYF. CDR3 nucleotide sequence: TGTGCCAGCACTTCCCAGCGGGAGGGGCGTGAGACCCAGTACTTC.

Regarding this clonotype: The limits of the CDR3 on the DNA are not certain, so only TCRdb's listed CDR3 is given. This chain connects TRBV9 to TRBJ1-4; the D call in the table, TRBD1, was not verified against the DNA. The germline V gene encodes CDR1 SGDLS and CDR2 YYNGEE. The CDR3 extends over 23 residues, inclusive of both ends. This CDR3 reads CASSSQGLAFFGQGTRHNEKLFF.

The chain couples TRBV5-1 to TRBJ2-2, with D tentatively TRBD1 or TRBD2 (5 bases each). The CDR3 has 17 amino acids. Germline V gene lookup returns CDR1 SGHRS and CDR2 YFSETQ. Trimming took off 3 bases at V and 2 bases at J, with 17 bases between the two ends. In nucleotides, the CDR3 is TGCGCCAGCAGCTGGGGGTTCGGGGATTTTAACACCGGGGAGCTGTTTTTT. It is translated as CASSWGFGDFNTGELFF.

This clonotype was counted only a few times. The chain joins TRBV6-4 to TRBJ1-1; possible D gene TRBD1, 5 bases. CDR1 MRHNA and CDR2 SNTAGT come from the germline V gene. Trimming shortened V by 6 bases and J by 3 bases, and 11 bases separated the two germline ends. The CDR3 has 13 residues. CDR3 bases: TGTGCCAGCAGGACCGGGGGGGACACTGAAGCTTTCTTT. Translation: CASRTGGDTEAFF.

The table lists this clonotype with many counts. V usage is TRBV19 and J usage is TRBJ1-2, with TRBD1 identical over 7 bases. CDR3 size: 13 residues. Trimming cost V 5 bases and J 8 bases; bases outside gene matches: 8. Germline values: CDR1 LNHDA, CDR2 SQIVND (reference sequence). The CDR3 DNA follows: TGTGCCAGTAGTCCCTTAGGGGGCGCGGGCTACACCTTC. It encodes CASSPLGGAGYTF.

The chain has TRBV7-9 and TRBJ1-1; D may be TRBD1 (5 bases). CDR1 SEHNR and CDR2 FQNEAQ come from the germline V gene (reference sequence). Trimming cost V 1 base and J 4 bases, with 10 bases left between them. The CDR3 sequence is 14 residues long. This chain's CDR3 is CASSLGLGGTEAFF. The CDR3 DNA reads TGTGCCAGCAGCTTAGGGCTCGGGGGCACTGAAGCTTTCTTT.

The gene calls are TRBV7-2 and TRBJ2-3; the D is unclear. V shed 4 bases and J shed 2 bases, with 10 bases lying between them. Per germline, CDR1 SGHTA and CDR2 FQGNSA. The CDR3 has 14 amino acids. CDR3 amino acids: CASSSRVLTDTQYF. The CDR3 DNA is TGTGCCAGCAGCTCCCGGGTCCTCACAGATACGCAGTATTTT.

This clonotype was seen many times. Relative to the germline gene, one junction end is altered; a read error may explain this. The CDR3 spells CASSSWDRNAGELFF. In nucleotides, the CDR3 is TGTGCCAGCAGTTCGTGGGACAGGAACGCCGGGGAGCTGTTTTTT. The chain uses TRBV7-9 and TRBJ2-2; 8 nucleotides line up with TRBD1. This CDR3 is 15 amino acids long. Germline CDR1 and CDR2: SEHNR and FQNEAQ (reference sequence).

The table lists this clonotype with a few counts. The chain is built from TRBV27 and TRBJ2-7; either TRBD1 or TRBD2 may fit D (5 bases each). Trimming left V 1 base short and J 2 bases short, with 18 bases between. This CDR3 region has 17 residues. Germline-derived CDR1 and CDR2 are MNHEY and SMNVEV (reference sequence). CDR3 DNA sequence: TGTGCCAGCAGTTTATTAAGTCGGCAGGGAGTTCCCTACGAGCAGTACTTC. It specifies CASSLLSRQGVPYEQYF.

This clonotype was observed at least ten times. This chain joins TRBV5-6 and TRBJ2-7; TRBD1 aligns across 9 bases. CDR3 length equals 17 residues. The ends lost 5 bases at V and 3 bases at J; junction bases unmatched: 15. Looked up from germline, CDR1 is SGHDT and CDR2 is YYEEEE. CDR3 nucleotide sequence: TGTGCCAGCAGTTTATTAGGATCCGGGACAGGGCGCTACGAGCAGTACTTC. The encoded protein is CASSLLGSGTGRYEQYF. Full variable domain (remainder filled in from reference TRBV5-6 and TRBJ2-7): DAGVTQSPTHLIKTRGQQVTLRCSPKSGHDTVSWYQQALGQGPQFIFQYYEEEERQRGNFPDRFSGHQFPNYSSELNVNALLLGDSALYLCASSLLGSGTGRYEQYFGPGTRLTVT.

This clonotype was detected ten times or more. This chain's CDR3 is CASSRQYTGELFF. CDR3 sequence (DNA): TGTGCCAGCAGCCGCCAGTACACCGGGGAGCTGTTTTTT. The V gene is TRBV7-8, the J gene TRBJ2-2; no clear D gene. The ends were cut back, 5 bases at V and 3 bases at J, with 7 bases in the middle. The CDR3 contains 13 residues. Looked up from germline, CDR1 is SGHVS and CDR2 is FQNEAQ.

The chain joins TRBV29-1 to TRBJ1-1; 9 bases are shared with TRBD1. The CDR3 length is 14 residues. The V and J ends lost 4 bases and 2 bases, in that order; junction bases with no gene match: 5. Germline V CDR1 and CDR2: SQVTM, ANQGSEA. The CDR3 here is CSVAQGARNTEAFF. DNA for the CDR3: TGCAGCGTTGCACAGGGGGCGAGAAACACTGAAGCTTTCTTT.

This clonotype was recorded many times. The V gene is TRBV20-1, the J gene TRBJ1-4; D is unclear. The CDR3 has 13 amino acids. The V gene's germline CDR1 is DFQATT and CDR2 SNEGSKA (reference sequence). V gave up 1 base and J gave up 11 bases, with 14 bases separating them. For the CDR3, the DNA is TGCAGTGCTAGAGTCGGATTCCAGTCCAAACTGTTTTTT. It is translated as CSARVGFQSKLFF.

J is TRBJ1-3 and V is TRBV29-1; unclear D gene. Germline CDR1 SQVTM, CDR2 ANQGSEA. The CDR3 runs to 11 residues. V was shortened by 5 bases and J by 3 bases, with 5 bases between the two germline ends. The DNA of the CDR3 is TGCAGCGTTCTTAGTGGAAACACCATATATTTT. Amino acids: CSVLSGNTIYF.

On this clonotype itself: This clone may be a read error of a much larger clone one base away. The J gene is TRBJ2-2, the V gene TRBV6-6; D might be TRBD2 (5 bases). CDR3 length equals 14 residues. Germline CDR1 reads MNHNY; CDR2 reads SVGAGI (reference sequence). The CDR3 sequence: CASTVWENTGELLF. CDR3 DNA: TGTGCCAGCACCGTGTGGGAGAACACCGGGGAGCTGCTTTTT.

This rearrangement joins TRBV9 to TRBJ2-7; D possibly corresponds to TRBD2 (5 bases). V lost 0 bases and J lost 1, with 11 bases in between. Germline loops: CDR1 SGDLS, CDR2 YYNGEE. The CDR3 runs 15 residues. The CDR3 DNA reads TGTGCCAGCAGCGTAGCCAGCGGCCCATCCTACGAGCAGTACTTC. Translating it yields CASSVASGPSYEQYF.

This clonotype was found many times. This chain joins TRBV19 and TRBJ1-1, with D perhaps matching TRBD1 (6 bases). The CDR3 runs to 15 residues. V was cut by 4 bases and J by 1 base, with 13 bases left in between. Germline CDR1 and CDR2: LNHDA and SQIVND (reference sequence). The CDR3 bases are TGTGCCAGTAGTACCCTGGACAGCAGGAACACTGAAGCTTTCTTT. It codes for CASSTLDSRNTEAFF.

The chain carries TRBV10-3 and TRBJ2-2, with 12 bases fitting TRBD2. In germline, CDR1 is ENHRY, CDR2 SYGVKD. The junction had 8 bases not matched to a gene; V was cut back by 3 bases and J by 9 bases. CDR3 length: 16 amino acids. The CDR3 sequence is CAISDVASGRARELFF. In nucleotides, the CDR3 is TGTGCCATCAGTGATGTTGCTAGCGGGAGGGCGAGGGAGCTGTTTTTT.

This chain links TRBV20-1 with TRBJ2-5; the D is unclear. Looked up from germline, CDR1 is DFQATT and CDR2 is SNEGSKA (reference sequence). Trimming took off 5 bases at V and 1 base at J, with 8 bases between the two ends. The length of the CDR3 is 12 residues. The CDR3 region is CSALLRQETQYF. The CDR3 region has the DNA TGCAGTGCTTTACTACGCCAAGAGACCCAGTACTTC.